The clone carrying this T cell receptor (beta chain) appeared many times. Its antigen is currently unknown. The time point: persistent/refractory GD, antithyroid drugs over 5 years with positive TRAb. With RNA extracted from PBMCs as input, the TCR library was made. V lost 3 bases and J 7 bases, leaving 10 bases between the germline ends. The CDR3 runs to 14 residues. Germline V CDR1 and CDR2: MDHEN, SYDVKM. These data come from a study of regulatory T cells in long-lasting Graves disease. Study findings and constraints: Sample size, which was small, may have reduced accuracy. Favored usage of TRBV28, TRBJ1-2 and TRBJ2-5 was recorded in persistent disease.

HTBI primers from iRepertoire and Arm-PCR of CDR3 regions yielded the TCR beta libraries. Via MiXCR, TCRdb re-called the multiplex PCR reads, giving one row per CDR3 protein. Of more than 650,000 distinct CDR3 sequences listed, approximately 29% are singletons. The sequences come from peripheral blood mononuclear cells (PBMCs), collected when the disease was refractory, from a patient treated with antithyroid drugs. V is TRBV28 and J is TRBJ1-6; tentative D call: TRBD1 (5 bases). This sequence was found in a female donor with Graves disease. Here the CDR3 DNA reads TGTGCCAGCAGTTTTTGGGACGGAAATTCACCCCTCCACTTT. It encodes CASSFWDGNSPLHF. Drawing the rest from reference TRBV28 and TRBJ1-6, the complete variable domain is DVKVTQSSRYLVKRTGEKVFLECVQDMDHENMFWYRQDPGLGLRLIYFSYDVKMKEKGDIPEGYSVSREKKERFSLILESASTNQTSMYLCASSFWDGNSPLHFGNGTRLTVT.